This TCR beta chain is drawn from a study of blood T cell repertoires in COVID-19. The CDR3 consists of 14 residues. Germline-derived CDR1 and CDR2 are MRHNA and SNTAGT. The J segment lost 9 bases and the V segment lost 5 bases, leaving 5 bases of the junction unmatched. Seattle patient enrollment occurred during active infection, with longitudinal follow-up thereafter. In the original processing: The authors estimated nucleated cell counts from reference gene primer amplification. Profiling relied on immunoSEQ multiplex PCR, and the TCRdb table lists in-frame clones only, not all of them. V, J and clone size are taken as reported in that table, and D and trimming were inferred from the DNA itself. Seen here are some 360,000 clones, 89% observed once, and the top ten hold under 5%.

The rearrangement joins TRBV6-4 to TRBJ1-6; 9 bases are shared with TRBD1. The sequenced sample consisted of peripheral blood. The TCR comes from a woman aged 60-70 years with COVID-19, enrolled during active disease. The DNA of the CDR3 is TGTGCCAGCAGTCCTGGACAGGGGCCTTCACCCCTCCACTTT. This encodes CASSPGQGPSPLHF.